This entry lists 12 T cell receptor beta chains sequenced from one sample in a study of regulatory T cells in long-lasting Graves disease. Time point reported: newly diagnosed GD, antithyroid drugs for less than 3 months. The TCR library was prepared using RNA isolated from PBMCs. Relying on iRepertoire HTBI primers and Arm-PCR of CDR3 regions, the team built TCR beta libraries. MiXCR was run by TCRdb on the multiplex PCR reads, yielding one entry per CDR3 protein. The table includes 350,000 to 500,000 distinct CDR3 sequences, less than 20% detected once. In addition, the sample was reused for a study of T cells in Graves' hyperthyroidism and ophthalmopathy.

The specimen comprised peripheral blood mononuclear cells (PBMCs), sampled at new diagnosis, from a patient treated with antithyroid drugs. These receptors came from a woman younger than 35 with Graves disease.

This clonotype came up a few times. The rearrangement links TRBV7-9 to TRBJ2-3, with a tentative D call TRBD2 (6 bases). The CDR3 spans 19 residues. Germline V CDR1 and CDR2: SEHNR, FQNEAQ (reference sequence). The ends were cut back, 0 bases at V and 0 bases at J, with 19 bases in the middle. CDR3 DNA sequence: TGTGCCAGCAGCTTAGCTGGTAGCGGCCCAAGTTCTAGCACAGATACGCAGTATTTT. Translation gives CASSLAGSGPSSSTDTQYF.

This clonotype was counted ten times or more. This sequence joins TRBV7-2 and TRBJ2-3; 10 positions agree with TRBD2. The CDR3 is 18 residues long. V shed 5 bases, J shed 0 bases, and the junction held 11 bases outside the gene matches. CDR1 is SGHTA and CDR2 is FQGNSA in the germline V gene. In DNA, the CDR3 is TGTGCCAGCAGCCCGCATACTAGCGGGGTCCCTAGCACAGATACGCAGTATTTT. Protein product: CASSPHTSGVPSTDTQYF.

This chain uses TRBV6-1 with TRBJ2-3; D not certain. Germline V lookup: CDR1 MNHNS, CDR2 SASEGT. Trimming left V 5 bases short and J 2 bases short, with 11 bases between. The CDR3 spans 14 residues. CDR3 nucleotides: TGTGCCAGCAGTCCGAGGAGTCCCACAGATACGCAGTATTTT. It yields the protein CASSPRSPTDTQYF.

In its sample, this clonotype was seen many times. The chain has TRBV7-8 and TRBJ2-1; 8 bases fit TRBD2. The length of the CDR3 is 14 residues. The junction had 7 bases not matched to a gene; V was cut back by 6 bases and J by 6 bases. The germline V gene has CDR1 SGHVS and CDR2 FQNEAQ. CDR3: CASSFRLAGNEQFF. CDR3 nucleotide sequence: TGTGCCAGCAGTTTTCGGCTAGCGGGCAATGAGCAGTTCTTC.

This clonotype occurred a few times. This sequence joins TRBV25-1 and TRBJ2-7; possibly TRBD1 for D (5 bases). The J call may be mistaken, given a closer DNA end match to TRBJ1-2. The V gene's germline CDR1 is MGHDK and CDR2 SYGVNS. The CDR3 has 14 residues. CDR3 sequence reads: CASSAGQAVYGYTF. As DNA, the CDR3 is TGTGCCAGCAGTGCGGGGCAGGCCGTCTATGGCTACACCTTC.

This clonotype came up many times. This rearrangement joins TRBV11-1 to TRBJ1-1; weak D call: TRBD1 (6 bases). Germline CDR1 is SGHAT and CDR2 is FQDESV (reference sequence). V was cut by 1 base and J by 5 bases, with 17 bases left in between. CDR3 length equals 16 residues. The CDR3 protein is CASSLVSGGAGTEAFF. The CDR3 nucleotides read TGTGCCAGCAGCTTAGTTTCGGGGGGCGCAGGGACTGAAGCTTTCTTT.

This chain links TRBV6-1 with TRBJ2-7; D gene unclear. Trimming cost V 11 bases and J 3 bases, with 11 bases left between them. CDR3 length: 11 amino acids. Germline values: CDR1 MNHNS, CDR2 SASEGT. CDR3 in DNA: TGTGCCTCCGCGGAAGTCTACGAGCAGTACTTC. It specifies CASAEVYEQYF.

This clonotype has a handful of counts. The chain links TRBV3-1 to TRBJ2-7; 8 nucleotides agree with TRBD2. J lost 3 bases, V lost 4 bases, and 8 bases had no gene match. This CDR3 is 15 amino acids long. Germline-derived CDR1 and CDR2 are LGHDT and YNNKEL (reference sequence). The DNA of the CDR3 is TGTGCCAGCAGCCCGACTAGCGCCTCCCGCTACGAGCAGTACTTC. Translating gives CASSPTSASRYEQYF.

The table lists this clonotype with many counts. V and J are TRBV5-4 and TRBJ2-1, with D perhaps matching TRBD2 (6 bases). The V gene lost 1 base and the J gene lost 5 bases, with 13 bases spanning the gap. The CDR3 contains 15 residues. The germline CDR1 and CDR2 sequences are SGHNT and YYREEE (reference sequence). CDR3 protein: CASSLKLAWDNEQFF. In nucleotides, the CDR3 is TGTGCCAGCAGCTTGAAACTAGCATGGGACAATGAGCAGTTCTTC.

At least ten counts were recorded for this clonotype. The chain uses TRBV5-6 and TRBJ2-5, with D tentatively TRBD2 (5 bases). Germline assignment: CDR1 SGHDT and CDR2 YYEEEE. The CDR3 is made up of 15 amino acids. Trimming removed 0 bases at V and 3 bases at J, with 12 bases between. In DNA, the CDR3 is TGTGCCAGCAGCTTGGACGACACCGGGAAAGAGACCCAGTACTTC. Translated: CASSLDDTGKETQYF.

V gene TRBV7-9 combines with J gene TRBJ1-2, with D uncertain. V lost 4 bases, J lost 2 bases, and 11 bases lay in between. CDR1 and CDR2 (germline): SEHNR, FQNEAQ (reference sequence). This CDR3 has 14 residues. CDR3 sequence (DNA): TGTGCCAGCAGCTCCGGACTACTCAACTATGGCTACACCTTC. Amino acid sequence: CASSSGLLNYGYTF.

This clonotype showed up many times. J is TRBJ2-7 and V is TRBV20-1; D is possibly TRBD1 (6 bases). Trimming shortened V by 1 base and J by 2 bases, and 12 bases separated the two germline ends. Germline V gives CDR1 DFQATT, CDR2 SNEGSKA (reference sequence). The CDR3 is made up of 14 amino acids. For the CDR3, the DNA is TGCAGTGCTAGAGGACAGGAGTGGGCCTACGAGCAGTACTTC. Its protein is CSARGQEWAYEQYF.